Each of the 16 T cell receptor beta chains below was sequenced from the same sample in a study of read filtering for tumor transcriptome and immune sequencing. This library used around 400 ng RNA and molecular barcoded adaptors spanning alpha/delta and beta/gamma chains. TCRdb ran MiXCR on the reads and lists one entry per CDR3 protein. The table includes fewer than 100,000 distinct CDR3 sequences, 10% to 15% detected once. Sequenced material: a population of CD138-negative cells sorted from bone marrow. These receptors originate from a donor at least 40 years old with multiple myeloma.

This clonotype was recorded many times. V usage is TRBV29-1 and J usage is TRBJ2-1, with 9 nucleotides matching TRBD2. Germline trimming cut 1 base from V and 0 bases from J; bases unmatched to any gene: 13. CDR3 length equals 19 residues. Germline V CDR1 and CDR2: SQVTM, ANQGSEA. For the CDR3, the DNA is TGCAGCGTTGAAGCCAGGGGACTAGCATCCTTGAGCTCCTACAATGAGCAGTTCTTC. It codes for CSVEARGLASLSSYNEQFF.

Ten or more counts support this clonotype. J is TRBJ1-2 and V is TRBV20-1, with D possibly matching TRBD1 (5 bases). The CDR3 contains 15 residues. V lost 4 bases and J lost 5, with 20 bases in between. CDR1 DFQATT and CDR2 SNEGSKA come from the germline V gene (reference sequence). This chain's CDR3 is CSAKPDGARAYGYTF. In nucleotides, the CDR3 is TGCAGTGCTAAACCGGACGGGGCAAGAGCTTATGGCTACACCTTC.

This clonotype occurred many times. V and J are TRBV7-9 and TRBJ1-4; 10 positions match TRBD1. Germline V lookup: CDR1 SEHNR, CDR2 FQNEAQ (reference sequence). Trimming removed 5 bases from V and 7 bases from J; junction bases left unmatched: 7. This CDR3 region has 15 residues. The CDR3 loop is CASSLETGGGEKLFF. The CDR3 region has the DNA TGTGCCAGCAGCCTCGAGACAGGGGGCGGTGAAAAACTGTTTTTT.

This clonotype was counted at least ten times. V gene TRBV20-1 combines with J gene TRBJ2-7, with a weak D call TRBD2 (5 bases). The germline V and J ends were trimmed by 1 base and 2 bases, with 6 bases remaining between them. This CDR3 is 12 amino acids long. CDR1 and CDR2 (germline): DFQATT, SNEGSKA (reference sequence). CDR3 DNA: TGCAGTGCTAGAGCGGGAACCTACGAGCAGTACTTC. Translating gives CSARAGTYEQYF.

This clonotype was recorded many times. The rearrangement joins TRBV28 to TRBJ2-7; 8 bases are a match to TRBD1. CDR1 MDHEN and CDR2 SYDVKM come from the germline V gene. The CDR3 extends over 13 amino acids. V lost 6 bases to trimming and J lost 4 bases; unmatched junction nucleotides: 5. CDR3 sequence: CASRPGGGYEQYF. The CDR3 nucleotides are TGTGCCAGCAGACCAGGGGGCGGGTACGAGCAGTACTTC.

With regard to this clonotype: Sequence at one end of the junction differs from germline and may be a read error. The chain employs TRBV4-3 and TRBJ1-2, with a weak D call TRBD1 (5 bases). The CDR3 runs to 16 residues. Germline CDR1 reads LGHNA; CDR2 reads YSLEER. The CDR3 sequence is CAGSQVVSGGDYGYTF. The CDR3 DNA reads TGCGCCGGCAGCCAAGTGGTATCGGGAGGGGACTATGGCTACACCTTC.

This clonotype was recorded at least ten times. The chain couples TRBV7-3 to TRBJ1-1; possibly TRBD1 for D (5 bases). Germline-derived CDR1 and CDR2 are SGHTA and FQGTGA. V lost 6 bases, J lost 6 bases, and 20 bases lay in between. The CDR3 covers 15 residues. The CDR3 DNA reads as TGTGCCAGCAGTGTTTTAGGTTCAGGGTCTGCTGAAGCTTTCTTT. This gives the protein CASSVLGSGSAEAFF.

This clonotype appeared many times. This chain connects TRBV12-3 or TRBV12-4 to TRBJ1-5; D is possibly TRBD1 (6 bases). The CDR3 is 14 amino acids. Deletions cut 8 bases from V and 7 bases from J, with 18 bases between. CDR3 in amino acids: CASARSGGGQPQHF. The DNA of the CDR3 is TGTGCCAGCGCCCGGTCGGGGGGCGGACAGCCCCAGCATTTT.

This clonotype was seen at least ten times. V is TRBV5-1 and J is TRBJ2-3; the match to TRBD1 covers 11 bases. Losses at the gene ends were 1 base for V and 4 bases for J; bases not matched to a gene: 2. Germline V CDR1 and CDR2: SGHRS, YFSETQ. This CDR3 region has 15 residues. CDR3 protein: CASSLRGQGADTQYF. DNA of the CDR3: TGCGCCAGCAGCTTGAGGGGACAGGGGGCAGATACGCAGTATTTT.

The sample holds many counts of this clonotype. The chain is built from TRBV28 and TRBJ2-5; maybe TRBD2 (7 bases). The germline V gene encodes CDR1 MDHEN and CDR2 SYDVKM. V lost 5 bases, J lost 5 bases, and 15 bases lay in between. The CDR3 has 14 residues. The CDR3 spells CASSHRGAVETQYF. CDR3 DNA sequence: TGTGCCAGCAGTCATCGGGGGGCGGTGGAGACCCAGTACTTC.

This clonotype was picked up many times. J is TRBJ2-7 and V is TRBV20-1; D is perhaps TRBD2 (6 bases). Trimming shortened V by 6 bases and J by 7 bases, and 19 bases separated the two germline ends. The CDR3 has 13 amino acids. Germline loops: CDR1 DFQATT, CDR2 SNEGSKA (reference sequence). DNA for the CDR3: TGCAGTGCCCTCCCTATGGGGGGAAGGGAGCAGTACTTC. This codes for CSALPMGGREQYF.

The table lists this clonotype with many counts. This sequence joins TRBV5-1 and TRBJ1-2; TRBD1 matches 8 bases. Unmatched junction bases numbered 8, after V lost 6 bases and J lost 4 bases. Germline assignment: CDR1 SGHRS and CDR2 YFSETQ. This CDR3 is 14 amino acids long. CDR3 amino acids: CASTKTGDPYGYTF. The CDR3 DNA reads TGCGCCAGCACCAAGACAGGGGATCCCTATGGCTACACCTTC.

This clonotype was counted ten times or more. The V and J genes are TRBV20-1 and TRBJ1-5; D is unclear. This CDR3 contains 16 residues. Trimming took 3 bases from V and 0 from J, leaving 15 bases between them. CDR1 and CDR2 from the germline V gene are DFQATT and SNEGSKA (reference sequence). CDR3: CSARPVSFYSNQPQHF. CDR3 nucleotide sequence: TGCAGTGCTAGGCCAGTTTCTTTTTATAGCAATCAGCCCCAGCATTTT.

This clonotype was recorded many times. This chain links TRBV6-5 with TRBJ2-3; D assignment may be TRBD1 or TRBD2 (5 bases each). Germline lookup yields CDR1 MNHEY and CDR2 SVGAGI. The CDR3 runs 12 residues. The V end was cut by 2 bases, the J end by 9 bases, with 9 bases between. The CDR3 here is CASSYPWGTQYF. CDR3 sequence (DNA): TGTGCCAGCAGTTACCCTTGGGGGACGCAGTATTTT.

The genes are TRBV7-2 and TRBJ2-3; 11 bases are a match to TRBD2. J lost 1 base, V lost 6 bases, and 18 bases had no gene match. There are 20 residues in the CDR3. Looked up from germline, CDR1 is SGHTA and CDR2 is FQGNSA. CDR3 in DNA: TGTGCCAGCAGATCGCGGTTTAGCGGGAGGGCCCTCGCGGGCACAGATACGCAGTATTTT. Translation gives CASRSRFSGRALAGTDTQYF.

The sample holds many counts of this clonotype. The gene calls are TRBV28 and TRBJ2-5; D might be TRBD1 (5 bases). There are 13 residues in the CDR3. Trimming removed 2 bases at V and 1 base at J, with 5 bases between. Germline loops: CDR1 MDHEN, CDR2 SYDVKM. This CDR3 reads CASSLDSQETQYF. Written as DNA, the CDR3 is TGTGCCAGCAGTTTAGACAGCCAAGAGACCCAGTACTTC.